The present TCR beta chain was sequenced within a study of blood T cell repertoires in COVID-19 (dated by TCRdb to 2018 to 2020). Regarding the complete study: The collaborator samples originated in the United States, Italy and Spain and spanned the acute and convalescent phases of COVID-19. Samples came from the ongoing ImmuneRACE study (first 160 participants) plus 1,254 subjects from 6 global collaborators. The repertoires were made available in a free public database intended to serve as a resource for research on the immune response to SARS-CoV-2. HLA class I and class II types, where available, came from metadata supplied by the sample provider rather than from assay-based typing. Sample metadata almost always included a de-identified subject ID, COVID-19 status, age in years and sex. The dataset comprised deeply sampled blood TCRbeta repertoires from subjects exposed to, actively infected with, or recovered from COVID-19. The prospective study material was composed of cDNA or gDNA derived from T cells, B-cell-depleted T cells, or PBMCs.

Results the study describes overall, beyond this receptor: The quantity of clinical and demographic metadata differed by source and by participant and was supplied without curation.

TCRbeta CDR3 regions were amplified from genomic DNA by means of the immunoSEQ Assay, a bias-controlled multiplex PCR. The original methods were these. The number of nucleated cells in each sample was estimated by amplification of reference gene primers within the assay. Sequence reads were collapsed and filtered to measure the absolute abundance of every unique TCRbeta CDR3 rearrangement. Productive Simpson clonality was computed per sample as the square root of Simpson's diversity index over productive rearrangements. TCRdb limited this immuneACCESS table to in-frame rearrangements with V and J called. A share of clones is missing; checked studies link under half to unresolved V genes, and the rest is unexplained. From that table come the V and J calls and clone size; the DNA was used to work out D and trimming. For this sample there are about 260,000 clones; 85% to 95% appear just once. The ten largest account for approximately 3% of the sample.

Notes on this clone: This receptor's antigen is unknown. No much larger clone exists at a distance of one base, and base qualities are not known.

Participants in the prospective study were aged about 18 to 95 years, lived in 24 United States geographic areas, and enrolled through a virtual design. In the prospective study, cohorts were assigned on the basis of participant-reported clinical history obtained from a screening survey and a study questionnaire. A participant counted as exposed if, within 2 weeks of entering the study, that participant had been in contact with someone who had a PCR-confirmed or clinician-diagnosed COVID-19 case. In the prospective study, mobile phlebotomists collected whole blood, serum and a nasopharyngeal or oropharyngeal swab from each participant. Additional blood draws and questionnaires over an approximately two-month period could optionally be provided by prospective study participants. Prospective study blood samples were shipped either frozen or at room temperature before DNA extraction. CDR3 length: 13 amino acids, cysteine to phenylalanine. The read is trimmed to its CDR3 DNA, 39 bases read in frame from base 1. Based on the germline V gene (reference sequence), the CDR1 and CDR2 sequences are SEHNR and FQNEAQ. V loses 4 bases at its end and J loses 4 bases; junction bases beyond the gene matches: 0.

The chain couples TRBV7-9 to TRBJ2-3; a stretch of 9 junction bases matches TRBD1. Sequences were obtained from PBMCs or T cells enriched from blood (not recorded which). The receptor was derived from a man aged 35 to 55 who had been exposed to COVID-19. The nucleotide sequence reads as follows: TGTGCCAGCAGCTGGACAGGGGCAGATACGCAGTATTTT. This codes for CASSWTGADTQYF. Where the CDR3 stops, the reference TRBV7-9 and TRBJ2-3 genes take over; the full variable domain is DTGVSQNPRHKITKRGQNVTFRCDPISEHNRLYWYRQTLGQGPEFLTYFQNEAQLEKSRLLSDRFSAERPKGSFSTLEIQRTEQGDSAMYLCASSWTGADTQYFGPGTRLTVL.